This paragraph reports one T cell receptor beta chain. The data were obtained in a study of OX40 agonist ivuxolimab in advanced cancers. TCRdb keeps only in-frame clones here, not all; method: immunoSEQ multiplex PCR. The top ten hold roughly 0.76% of the sample, which has fewer than 100,000 clones, about four fifths seen once. The CDR3 covers 14 residues. Trimming shortened V by 7 bases and J by 4 bases, and 14 bases separated the two germline ends. CDR1 is MDHEN and CDR2 is SYDVKM in the germline V gene. This clonotype was obtained from an adult with an advanced solid tumor such as melanoma, head and neck, liver or kidney cancer. The sample in question was CD4+ or CD8+ T cells sorted from blood, obtained in a trial of the OX40 agonist ivuxolimab. V and J are TRBV28 and TRBJ2-1; TRBD1 might be the D (5 bases). CDR3 in DNA: TGTGCCAGCAAGCAGGGCCGCAATTACAATGAGCAGTTCTTC. This gives the protein CASKQGRNYNEQFF.